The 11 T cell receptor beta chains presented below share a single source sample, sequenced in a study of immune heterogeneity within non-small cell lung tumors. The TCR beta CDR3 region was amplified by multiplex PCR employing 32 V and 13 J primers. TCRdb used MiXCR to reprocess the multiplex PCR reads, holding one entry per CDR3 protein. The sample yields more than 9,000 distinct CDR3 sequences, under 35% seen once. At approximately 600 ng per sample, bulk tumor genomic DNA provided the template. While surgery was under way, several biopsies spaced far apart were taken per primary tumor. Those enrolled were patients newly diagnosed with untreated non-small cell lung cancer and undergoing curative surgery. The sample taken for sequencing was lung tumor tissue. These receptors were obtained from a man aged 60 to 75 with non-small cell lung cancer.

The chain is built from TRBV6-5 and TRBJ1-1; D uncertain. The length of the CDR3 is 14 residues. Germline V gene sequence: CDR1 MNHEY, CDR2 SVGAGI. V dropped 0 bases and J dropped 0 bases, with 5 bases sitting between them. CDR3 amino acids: CASSYSALNTEAFF. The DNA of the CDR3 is TGTGCCAGCAGTTACTCGGCCCTGAACACTGAAGCTTTCTTT.

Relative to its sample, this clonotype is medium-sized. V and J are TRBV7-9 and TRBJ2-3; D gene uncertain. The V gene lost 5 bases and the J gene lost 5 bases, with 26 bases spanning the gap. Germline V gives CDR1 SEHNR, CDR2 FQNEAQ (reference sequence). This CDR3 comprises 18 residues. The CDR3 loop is CASSHALNSAGRKDTQYF. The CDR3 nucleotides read TGTGCCAGCAGCCATGCGCTGAATTCAGCCGGGCGCAAAGATACGCAGTATTTT.

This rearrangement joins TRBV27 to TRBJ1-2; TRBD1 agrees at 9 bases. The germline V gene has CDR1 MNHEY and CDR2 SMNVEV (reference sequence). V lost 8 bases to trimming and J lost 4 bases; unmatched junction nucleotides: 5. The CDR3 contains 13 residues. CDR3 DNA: TGTGCCAGCCGACAGGGGGTAGGCTATGGCTACACCTTC. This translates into CASRQGVGYGYTF.

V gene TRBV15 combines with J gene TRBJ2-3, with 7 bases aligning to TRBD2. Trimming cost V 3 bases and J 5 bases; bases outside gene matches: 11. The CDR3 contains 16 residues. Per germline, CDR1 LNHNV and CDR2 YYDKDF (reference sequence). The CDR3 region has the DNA TGTGCCACCAGCAGCGCGCTGGGGGAGGGCCGAGATACGCAGTATTTT. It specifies CATSSALGEGRDTQYF.

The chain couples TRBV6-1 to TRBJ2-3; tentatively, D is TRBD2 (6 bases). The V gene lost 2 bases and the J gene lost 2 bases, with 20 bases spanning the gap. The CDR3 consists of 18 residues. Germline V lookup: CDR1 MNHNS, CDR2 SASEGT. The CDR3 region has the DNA TGTGCCAGCAGTGAATGGGGAGGAAGGGCCCTTATCACAGATACGCAGTATTTT. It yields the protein CASSEWGGRALITDTQYF.

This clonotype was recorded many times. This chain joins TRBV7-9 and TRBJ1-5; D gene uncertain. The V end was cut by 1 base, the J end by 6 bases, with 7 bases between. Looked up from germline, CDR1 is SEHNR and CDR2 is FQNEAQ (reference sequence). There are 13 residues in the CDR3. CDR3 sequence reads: CASSLGTGQPQHF. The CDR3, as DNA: TGTGCCAGCAGCTTAGGGACCGGTCAGCCCCAGCATTTT. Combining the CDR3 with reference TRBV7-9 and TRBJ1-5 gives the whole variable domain DTGVSQNPRHKITKRGQNVTFRCDPISEHNRLYWYRQTLGQGPEFLTYFQNEAQLEKSRLLSDRFSAERPKGSFSTLEIQRTEQGDSAMYLCASSLGTGQPQHFGDGTRLSIL.

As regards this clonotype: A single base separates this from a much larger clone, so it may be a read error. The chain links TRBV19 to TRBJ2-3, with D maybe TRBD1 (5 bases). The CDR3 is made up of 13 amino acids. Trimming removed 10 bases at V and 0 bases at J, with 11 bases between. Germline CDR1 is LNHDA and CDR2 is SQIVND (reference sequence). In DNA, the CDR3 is TGTGCCATCAGGGCCTTAAGCACAGATACGCAGTATTTT. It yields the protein CAIRALSTDTQYF.

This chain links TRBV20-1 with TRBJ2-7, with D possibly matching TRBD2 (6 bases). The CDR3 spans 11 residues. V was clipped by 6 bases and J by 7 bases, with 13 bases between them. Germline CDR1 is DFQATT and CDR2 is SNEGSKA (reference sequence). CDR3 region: CSARDFFEQYF. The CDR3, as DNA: TGCAGTGCCCGGGACTTCTTTGAGCAGTACTTC.

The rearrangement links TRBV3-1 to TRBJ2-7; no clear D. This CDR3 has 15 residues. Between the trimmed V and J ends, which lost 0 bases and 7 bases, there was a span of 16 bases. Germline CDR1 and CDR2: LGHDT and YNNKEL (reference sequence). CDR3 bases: TGTGCCAGCAGCCAAGACAGCAGCTGGTCTTATGAGCAGTACTTC. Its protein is CASSQDSSWSYEQYF.

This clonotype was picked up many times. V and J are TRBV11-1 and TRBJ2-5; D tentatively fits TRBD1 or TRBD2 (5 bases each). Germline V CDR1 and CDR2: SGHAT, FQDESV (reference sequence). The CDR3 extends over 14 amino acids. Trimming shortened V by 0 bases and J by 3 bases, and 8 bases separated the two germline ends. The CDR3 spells CASSLAGEKETQYF. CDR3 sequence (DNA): TGTGCCAGCAGCTTAGCGGGGGAGAAAGAGACCCAGTACTTC.

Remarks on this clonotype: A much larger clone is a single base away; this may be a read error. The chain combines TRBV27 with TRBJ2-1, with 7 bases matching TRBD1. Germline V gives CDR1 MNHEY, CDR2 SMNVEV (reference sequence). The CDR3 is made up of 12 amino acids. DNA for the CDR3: TGTGCCAACAGTTTCCCGGGACAGCAGCAGTTCTTC. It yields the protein CANSFPGQQQFF.